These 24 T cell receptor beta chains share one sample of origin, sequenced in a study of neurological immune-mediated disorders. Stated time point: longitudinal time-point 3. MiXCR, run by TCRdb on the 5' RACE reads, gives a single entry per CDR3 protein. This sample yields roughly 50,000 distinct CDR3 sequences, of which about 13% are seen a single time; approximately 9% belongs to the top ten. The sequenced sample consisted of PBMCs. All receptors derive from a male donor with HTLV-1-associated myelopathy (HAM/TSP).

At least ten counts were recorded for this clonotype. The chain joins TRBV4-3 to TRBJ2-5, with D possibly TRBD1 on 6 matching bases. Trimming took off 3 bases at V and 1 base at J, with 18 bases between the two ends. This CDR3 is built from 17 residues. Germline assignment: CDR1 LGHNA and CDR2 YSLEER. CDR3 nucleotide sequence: TGCGCCAGCAGCCAGGCAGACAGGTTGATCATCCAAGAGACCCAGTACTTC. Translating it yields CASSQADRLIIQETQYF.

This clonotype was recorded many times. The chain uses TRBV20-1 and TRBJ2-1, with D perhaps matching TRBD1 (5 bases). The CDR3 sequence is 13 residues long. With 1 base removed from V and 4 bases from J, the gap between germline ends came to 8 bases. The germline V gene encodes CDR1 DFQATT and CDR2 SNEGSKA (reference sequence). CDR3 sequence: CSARVQDYNEQFF. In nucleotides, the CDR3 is TGCAGTGCTAGAGTACAGGATTACAATGAGCAGTTCTTC.

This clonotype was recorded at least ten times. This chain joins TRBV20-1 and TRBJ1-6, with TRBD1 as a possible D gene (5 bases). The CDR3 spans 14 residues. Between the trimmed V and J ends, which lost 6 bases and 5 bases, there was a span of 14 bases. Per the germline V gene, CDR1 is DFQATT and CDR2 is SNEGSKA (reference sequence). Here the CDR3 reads CSAPLGADNSPLHF. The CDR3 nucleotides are TGCAGTGCCCCTCTAGGGGCGGATAATTCACCCCTCCACTTT.

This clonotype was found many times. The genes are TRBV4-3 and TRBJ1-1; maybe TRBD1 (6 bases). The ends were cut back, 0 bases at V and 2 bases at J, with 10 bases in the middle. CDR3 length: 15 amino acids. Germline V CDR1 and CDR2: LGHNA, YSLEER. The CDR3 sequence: CASSQETGLNTEAFF. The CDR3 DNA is TGCGCCAGCAGCCAAGAAACAGGGCTAAACACTGAAGCTTTCTTT.

CDR3 sequence (DNA): TGTGCCAGCAGCAAACCCTACACAGCGAAAACCTACGAGCAGTACTTC. It codes for CASSKPYTAKTYEQYF. V gene TRBV11-2 combines with J gene TRBJ2-7; D remains unclear. V dropped 5 bases and J dropped 2 bases, with 19 bases sitting between them. Per germline, CDR1 SGHAT and CDR2 FQNNGV. This CDR3 contains 16 residues.

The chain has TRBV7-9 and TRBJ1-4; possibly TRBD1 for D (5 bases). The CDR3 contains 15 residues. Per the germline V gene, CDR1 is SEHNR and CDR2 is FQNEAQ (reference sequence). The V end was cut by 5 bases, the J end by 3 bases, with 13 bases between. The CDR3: CASSPLAGPNEKLFF. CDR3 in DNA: TGTGCCAGCAGCCCCTTAGCAGGGCCTAATGAAAAACTGTTTTTT.

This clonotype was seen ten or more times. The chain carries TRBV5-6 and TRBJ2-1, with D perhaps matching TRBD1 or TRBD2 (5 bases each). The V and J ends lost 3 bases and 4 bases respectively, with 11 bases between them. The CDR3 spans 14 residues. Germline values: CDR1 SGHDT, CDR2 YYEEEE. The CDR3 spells CASSYRDGYNEQFF. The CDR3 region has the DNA TGTGCCAGCAGCTACCGGGACGGATACAATGAGCAGTTCTTC. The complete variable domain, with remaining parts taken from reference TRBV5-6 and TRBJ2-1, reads DAGVTQSPTHLIKTRGQQVTLRCSPKSGHDTVSWYQQALGQGPQFIFQYYEEEERQRGNFPDRFSGHQFPNYSSELNVNALLLGDSALYLCASSYRDGYNEQFFGPGTRLTVL.

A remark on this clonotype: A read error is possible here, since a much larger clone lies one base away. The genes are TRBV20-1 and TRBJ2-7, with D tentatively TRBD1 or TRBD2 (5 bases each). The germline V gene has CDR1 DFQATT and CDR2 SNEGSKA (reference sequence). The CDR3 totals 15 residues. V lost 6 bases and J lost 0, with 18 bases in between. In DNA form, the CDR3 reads TGCAGTGCACCGTACAGGACTCTTCTCTCCTACGAGCAGTACTTC. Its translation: CSAPYRTLLSYEQYF.

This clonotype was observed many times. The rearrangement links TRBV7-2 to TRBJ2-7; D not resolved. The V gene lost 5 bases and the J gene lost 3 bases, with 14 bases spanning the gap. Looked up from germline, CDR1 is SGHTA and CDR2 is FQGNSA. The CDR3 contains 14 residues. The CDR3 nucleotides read TGTGCCAGCAGCCCCTCTAGGGAAATCTACGAGCAGTACTTC. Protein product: CASSPSREIYEQYF.

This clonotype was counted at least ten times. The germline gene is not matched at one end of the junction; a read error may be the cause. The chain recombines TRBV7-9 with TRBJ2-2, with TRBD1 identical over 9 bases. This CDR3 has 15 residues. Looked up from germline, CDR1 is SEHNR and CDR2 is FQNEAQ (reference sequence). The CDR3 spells CASNRDRENPGELFF. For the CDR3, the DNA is TGTGCCAGCAACCGGGACAGGGAGAACCCCGGGGAGCTGTTTTTT.

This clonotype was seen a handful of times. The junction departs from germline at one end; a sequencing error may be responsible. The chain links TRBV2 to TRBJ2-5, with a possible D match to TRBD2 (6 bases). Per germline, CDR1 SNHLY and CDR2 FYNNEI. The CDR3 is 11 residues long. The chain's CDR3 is CASSAESGYLF. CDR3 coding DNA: TGTGCCAGCAGTGCAGAGAGCGGGTATCTCTTC.

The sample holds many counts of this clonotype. The CDR3 region is CASNDRGRFETQYF. DNA of the CDR3: TGTGCCAGCAACGACAGGGGGAGGTTCGAGACCCAGTACTTC. The V call is TRBV6-1, the J call TRBJ2-5; 9 bases are a match to TRBD1. V trimming: 7 bases; J trimming: 5 bases; junction bases outside the gene matches: 8. The length of the CDR3 is 14 residues. The germline V gene encodes CDR1 MNHNS and CDR2 SASEGT.

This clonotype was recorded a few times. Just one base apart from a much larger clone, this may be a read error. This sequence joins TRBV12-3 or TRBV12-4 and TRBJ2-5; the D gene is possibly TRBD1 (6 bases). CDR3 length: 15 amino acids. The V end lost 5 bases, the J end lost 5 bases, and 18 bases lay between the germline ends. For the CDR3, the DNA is TGTGCCAGCAGTCAAAGGGGCCTCACAGGGGAGACCCAGTACTTC. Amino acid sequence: CASSQRGLTGETQYF.

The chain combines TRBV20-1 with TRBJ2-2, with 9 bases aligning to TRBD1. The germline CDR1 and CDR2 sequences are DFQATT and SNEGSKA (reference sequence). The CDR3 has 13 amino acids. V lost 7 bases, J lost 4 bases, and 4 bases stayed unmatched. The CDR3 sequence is CSVPTGGTGELFF. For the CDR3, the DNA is TGCAGTGTCCCGACAGGGGGCACCGGGGAGCTGTTTTTT.

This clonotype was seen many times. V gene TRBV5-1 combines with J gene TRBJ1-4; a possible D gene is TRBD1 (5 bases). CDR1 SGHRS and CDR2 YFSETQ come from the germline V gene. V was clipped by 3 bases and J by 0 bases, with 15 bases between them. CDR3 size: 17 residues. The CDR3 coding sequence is TGCGCCAGCAGCTCGTCCCCGCAGGGTACAACTAATGAAAAACTGTTTTTT. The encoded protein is CASSSSPQGTTNEKLFF.

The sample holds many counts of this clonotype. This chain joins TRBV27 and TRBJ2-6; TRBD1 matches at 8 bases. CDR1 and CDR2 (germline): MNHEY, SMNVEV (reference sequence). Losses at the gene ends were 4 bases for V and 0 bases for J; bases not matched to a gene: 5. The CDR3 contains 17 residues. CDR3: CASSSGTGVSGANVLTF. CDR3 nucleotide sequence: TGTGCCAGCAGTTCCGGGACAGGTGTCTCTGGGGCCAACGTCCTGACTTTC.

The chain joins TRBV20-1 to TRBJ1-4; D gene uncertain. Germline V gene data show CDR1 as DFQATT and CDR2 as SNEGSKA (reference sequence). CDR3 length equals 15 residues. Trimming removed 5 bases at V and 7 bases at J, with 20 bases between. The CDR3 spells CSAWSNTGSGEKLFF. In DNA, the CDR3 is TGCAGTGCTTGGTCTAACACGGGGAGCGGTGAAAAACTGTTTTTT.

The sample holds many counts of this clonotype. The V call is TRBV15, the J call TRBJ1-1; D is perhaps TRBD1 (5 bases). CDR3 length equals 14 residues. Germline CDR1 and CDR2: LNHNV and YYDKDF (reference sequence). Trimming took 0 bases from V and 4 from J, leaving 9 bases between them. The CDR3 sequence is CATSRDRGITEAFF. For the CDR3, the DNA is TGTGCCACCAGCAGAGATAGGGGTATCACTGAAGCTTTCTTT.

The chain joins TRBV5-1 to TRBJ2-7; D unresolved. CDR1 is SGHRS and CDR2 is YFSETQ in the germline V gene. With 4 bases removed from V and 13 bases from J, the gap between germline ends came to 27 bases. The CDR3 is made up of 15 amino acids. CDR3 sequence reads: CASSLFSPREEGHYF. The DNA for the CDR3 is TGCGCCAGCAGCCTGTTCTCCCCCAGAGAGGAAGGTCATTACTTC.

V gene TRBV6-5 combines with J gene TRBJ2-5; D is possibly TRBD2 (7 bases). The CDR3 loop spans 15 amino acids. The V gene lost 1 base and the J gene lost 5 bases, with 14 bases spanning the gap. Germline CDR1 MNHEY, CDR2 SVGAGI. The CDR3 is CASSYLGGQGETQYF. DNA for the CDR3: TGTGCCAGCAGTTACTTGGGGGGGCAAGGGGAGACCCAGTACTTC.

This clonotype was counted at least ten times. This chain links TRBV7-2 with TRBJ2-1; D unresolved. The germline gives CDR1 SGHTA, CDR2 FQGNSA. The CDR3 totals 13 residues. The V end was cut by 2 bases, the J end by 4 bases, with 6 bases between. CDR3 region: CASSLYTYNEQFF. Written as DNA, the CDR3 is TGTGCCAGCAGCTTATACACATACAATGAGCAGTTCTTC.

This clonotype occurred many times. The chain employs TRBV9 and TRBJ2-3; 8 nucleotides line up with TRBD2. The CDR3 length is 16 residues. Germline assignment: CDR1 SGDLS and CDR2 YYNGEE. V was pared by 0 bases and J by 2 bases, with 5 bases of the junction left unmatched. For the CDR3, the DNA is TGTGCCAGCAGCGTAGTACCGGGGGGGGCCACAGATACGCAGTATTTT. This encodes CASSVVPGGATDTQYF.

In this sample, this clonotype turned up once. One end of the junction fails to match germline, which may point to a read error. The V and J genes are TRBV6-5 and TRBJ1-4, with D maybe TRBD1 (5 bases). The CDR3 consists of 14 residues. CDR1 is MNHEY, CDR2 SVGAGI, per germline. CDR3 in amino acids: CASSCRDVNEKLFF. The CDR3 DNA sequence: TGTGCCAGCAGTTGCAGGGACGTTAATGAAAAACTTTTTTTT.

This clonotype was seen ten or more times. The CDR3 region is CSVGDLDRAEQFF. The CDR3 nucleotides are TGCAGCGTTGGGGACCTAGACAGGGCTGAGCAGTTCTTC. The chain is built from TRBV29-1 and TRBJ2-1, with 7 bases matching TRBD1. The CDR3 is 13 amino acids. Trimming took 4 bases from V and 9 from J; bases not matched to a gene: 9. Germline CDR1 is SQVTM and CDR2 is ANQGSEA.